A selection of T cell receptor beta chains follows, all from one sample in a study of response to subunit inactivated influenza vaccine. TCRdb analysed the RT-PCR reads with MiXCR anew, one entry per CDR3 protein. The sample yields hundreds of thousands of distinct CDR3 sequences, 7.6% seen once. The sequences come from PBMCs from blood, collected less than 30 months after vaccination. The receptors originated from a man aged 45 to 75 who received an inactivated influenza vaccine. CDR3s leave out the opening cysteine and the closing phenylalanine or tryptophan.

cdr3_aa: ASSPGTDAYEQY; v_call: TRBV6-1; j_call: TRBJ2-7; cdr3_length: 12
cdr3_aa: ASSSDRTYEQY; v_call: TRBV5-5; j_call: TRBJ2-7; cdr3_length: 11
cdr3_aa: ASGPGAIEQF; v_call: TRBV28; j_call: TRBJ2-1; cdr3_length: 10
cdr3_aa: ASSPWGGTGIYEQY; v_call: TRBV5-1; j_call: TRBJ2-7; cdr3_length: 14
cdr3_aa: ASSSPDTEAF; v_call: TRBV5-4; j_call: TRBJ1-1; cdr3_length: 10
cdr3_aa: ASTDRTYEQY; v_call: TRBV27; j_call: TRBJ2-7; cdr3_length: 10
cdr3_aa: ASSFGLSGRETQY; v_call: TRBV12-3/TRBV12-4; j_call: TRBJ2-5; cdr3_length: 13
cdr3_aa: ASSLRDRGLTGELF; v_call: TRBV7-6; j_call: TRBJ2-2; cdr3_length: 14
cdr3_aa: ASSISGGLARAGEQY; v_call: TRBV19; j_call: TRBJ2-7; cdr3_length: 15
cdr3_aa: ASSPADSRNQPQH; v_call: TRBV12-3/TRBV12-4; j_call: TRBJ1-5; cdr3_length: 13
cdr3_aa: ASSLDDGSLYNEQF; v_call: TRBV7-9; j_call: TRBJ2-1; cdr3_length: 14
cdr3_aa: SAWTGLSFTDTQY; v_call: TRBV20-1; j_call: TRBJ2-3; cdr3_length: 13
cdr3_aa: ASSSTLGTGELF; v_call: TRBV28; j_call: TRBJ2-2; cdr3_length: 12
cdr3_aa: ASSPRTGGHTEAF; v_call: TRBV7-2; j_call: TRBJ1-1; cdr3_length: 13
cdr3_aa: ASSFGYTDTQY; v_call: TRBV12-3/TRBV12-4; j_call: TRBJ2-3; cdr3_length: 11
cdr3_aa: ASSVGSVSDQETQY; v_call: TRBV9; j_call: TRBJ2-5; cdr3_length: 14
cdr3_aa: SAMGSNYGYT; v_call: TRBV20-1; j_call: TRBJ1-2; cdr3_length: 10
cdr3_aa: ASSLEGDSNQPQH; v_call: TRBV5-1; j_call: TRBJ1-5; cdr3_length: 13
cdr3_aa: ASSQEASYYGNTIY; v_call: TRBV14; j_call: TRBJ1-3; cdr3_length: 14
cdr3_aa: ASSVGTGHTGELF; v_call: TRBV9; j_call: TRBJ2-2; cdr3_length: 13
cdr3_aa: ASSLPQGAGYGYT; v_call: TRBV11-2; j_call: TRBJ1-2; cdr3_length: 13
cdr3_aa: ASRHRVQETQY; v_call: TRBV6-2/TRBV6-3; j_call: TRBJ2-5; cdr3_length: 11
cdr3_aa: ASSLGLSETQY; v_call: TRBV5-5; j_call: TRBJ2-5; cdr3_length: 11
cdr3_aa: ASSLGPASEETQY; v_call: TRBV5-5; j_call: TRBJ2-5; cdr3_length: 13
cdr3_aa: AGGRGARNNEQF; v_call: TRBV7-8; j_call: TRBJ2-1; cdr3_length: 12
cdr3_aa: ASSLLRVGTGGSTDTQY; v_call: TRBV27; j_call: TRBJ2-3; cdr3_length: 17
cdr3_aa: SVGPESNYGYT; v_call: TRBV29-1; j_call: TRBJ1-2; cdr3_length: 11
cdr3_aa: ASSEGWHEQY; v_call: TRBV14; j_call: TRBJ2-7; cdr3_length: 10
cdr3_aa: SVINSGSYEQY; v_call: TRBV29-1; j_call: TRBJ2-7; cdr3_length: 11
cdr3_aa: ASSLGLAGEPQETQY; v_call: TRBV5-1; j_call: TRBJ2-5; cdr3_length: 15
cdr3_aa: ASSLVGGPQH; v_call: TRBV7-2; j_call: TRBJ1-5; cdr3_length: 10
cdr3_aa: ASSLAISGANTGELF; v_call: TRBV5-1; j_call: TRBJ2-2; cdr3_length: 15
cdr3_aa: STRAVRLSQTDTQY; v_call: TRBV20-1; j_call: TRBJ2-3; cdr3_length: 14
cdr3_aa: ASRRAATYEQY; v_call: TRBV6-2/TRBV6-3; j_call: TRBJ2-7; cdr3_length: 11
cdr3_aa: SARAVEVWTGTQY; v_call: TRBV20-1; j_call: TRBJ2-5; cdr3_length: 13
cdr3_aa: ASRTSGISTDTQY; v_call: TRBV28; j_call: TRBJ2-3; cdr3_length: 13
cdr3_aa: SVEGTGGTEAF; v_call: TRBV29-1; j_call: TRBJ1-1; cdr3_length: 11
cdr3_aa: ASSLTSGSLTGELF; v_call: TRBV28; j_call: TRBJ2-2; cdr3_length: 14
cdr3_aa: SAREWDRGSNQPQH; v_call: TRBV20-1; j_call: TRBJ1-5; cdr3_length: 14
cdr3_aa: ASSRSEGRSTDTQY; v_call: TRBV7-2; j_call: TRBJ2-3; cdr3_length: 14
cdr3_aa: ASSGKAGRPDTQY; v_call: TRBV7-2; j_call: TRBJ2-3; cdr3_length: 13
cdr3_aa: ASSPLRGRGNQPQH; v_call: TRBV28; j_call: TRBJ1-5; cdr3_length: 14
cdr3_aa: ASSTRGAYEQY; v_call: TRBV5-1; j_call: TRBJ2-7; cdr3_length: 11
cdr3_aa: ASSLAGTAAYEQY; v_call: TRBV5-5; j_call: TRBJ2-7; cdr3_length: 13
cdr3_aa: ASSFVGGETQY; v_call: TRBV12-3/TRBV12-4; j_call: TRBJ2-5; cdr3_length: 11
cdr3_aa: ASSHGPGDKETQY; v_call: TRBV5-1; j_call: TRBJ2-5; cdr3_length: 13